A selection of T cell receptor beta chains follows, all from one sample in a study of cytomegalovirus exposure and HLA in healthy donors. Sequenced by immunoSEQ multiplex PCR; TCRdb stores in-frame clones only, minus some. The sample consists of roughly 140,000 clones, around 78% of them appearing once. The sample comprised PBMCs. Receptors originate from a woman aged 40 to 50 in good health and CMV-seropositive. Both conserved end residues are part of each CDR3. D genes are given only for firm matches. Clone size is stated in some rows and not others, as once, few, many or a class when expanded.

d_call | j_call | v_call | clone_size | cdr3_aa | cdr3_nt
NA | TRBJ1-1 | TRBV10-3 | NA | CAIRALDTEAFF | TGTGCCATCAGAGCCCTAGACACTGAAGCTTTCTTT
TRBD1 | TRBJ2-7 | TRBV5-6 | few | CASSRQGETAYEQYF | TGTGCCAGCAGCCGACAGGGTGAAACCGCCTACGAGCAGTACTTC
NA | TRBJ2-1 | TRBV7-2 | NA | CASSPRGVEQFF | TGTGCCAGCAGCCCCCGCGGGGTGGAGCAGTTCTTC
TRBD1 | TRBJ2-5 | TRBV7-3 | NA | CASSQGQGYETQYF | TGTGCCAGCAGCCAGGGACAGGGTTACGAGACCCAGTACTTC
TRBD2 | TRBJ2-7 | TRBV11-2 | few | CASSSITSGVSYEQYF | TGTGCCAGCAGCTCGATAACTAGCGGTGTCTCCTACGAGCAGTACTTC
NA | TRBJ1-5 | TRBV28 | NA | CASTFDGRANQPQHF | TGTGCCAGCACCTTTGATGGGCGGGCTAATCAGCCCCAGCATTTT
TRBD1 | TRBJ2-7 | TRBV6-5 | NA | CASSTGTGEYYEQYF | TGTGCCAGCAGTACCGGGACAGGGGAATACTACGAGCAGTACTTC
NA | TRBJ2-3 | TRBV11-2 | NA | CASSIGLPPDTQYF | TGTGCCAGCAGCATCGGACTGCCCCCGGATACGCAGTATTTT
NA | TRBJ2-2 | TRBV5-4 | NA | CASSLGRENTGELFF | TGTGCCAGCAGCTTGGGCAGGGAGAACACCGGGGAGCTGTTTTTT
NA | TRBJ2-7 | TRBV20-1 | few | CPNSCEQYF | TGCCCGAACTCGTGCGAGCAGTACTTC
NA | TRBJ1-2 | TRBV30 | NA | CAWSVGPASASSHGYTF | TGTGCCTGGAGTGTGGGACCTGCTAGCGCTAGTTCGCATGGCTACACCTTC
TRBD1 | TRBJ2-7 | TRBV6-5 | NA | CASSPDRGGSYEQYF | TGTGCCAGCAGCCCGGACAGGGGGGGATCCTACGAGCAGTACTTC
TRBD1 | TRBJ1-1 | TRBV7-8 | NA | CASSFVGTGGAGVVAFF | TGTGCCAGCAGCTTTGTTGGGACAGGGGGCGCGGGAGTAGTGGCTTTCTTT
NA | TRBJ2-7 | TRBV2 | once | CASRLGTLYEQYF | TGTGCCAGCCGACTTGGGACACTTTACGAGCAGTACTTC
TRBD2 | TRBJ2-4 | TRBV13 | NA | CASSLAWTVAGVGKNIQYF | TGTGCCAGCAGCTTAGCCTGGACTGTAGCGGGAGTGGGCAAAAACATTCAGTACTTC
TRBD1 | TRBJ2-7 | TRBV30 | NA | CAWTTTGIIYF | TGTGCCTGGACCACGACAGGGATAATCTACTTC
TRBD2 | TRBJ2-7 | TRBV10-2 | NA | CASSESSYSGAYEQYF | TGCGCCAGCAGTGAGTCGAGCTACAGCGGGGCCTACGAGCAGTACTTC
NA | TRBJ1-1 | TRBV30 | NA | CAWSRTWNTEAFF | TGTGCCTGGAGTCGAACATGGAACACTGAAGCTTTCTTT
TRBD2 | TRBJ2-1 | TRBV23-1 | NA | CASSQSKAGAVNEQFF | TGCGCCAGCAGTCAATCGAAGGCGGGAGCGGTCAATGAGCAGTTCTTC
NA | TRBJ2-1 | TRBV7-9 | NA | CASSLQGNEQFF | TGTGCCAGCAGCTTACAGGGGAATGAGCAGTTCTTC
NA | TRBJ1-2 | TRBV5-4 | NA | CASSSIETYGYTF | TGTGCCAGCAGCTCGATTGAGACATACGGCTACACCTTC
NA | TRBJ2-4 | TRBV10-2 | NA | CASSDSLAKNIQYF | TGCGCCAGCAGTGATAGCCTAGCCAAAAACATTCAGTACTTC
TRBD1 | TRBJ2-2 | TRBV2 | once | CASSELDRVDGELFF | TGTGCCAGCAGTGAATTAGACAGGGTCGACGGGGAGCTGTTTTTT
TRBD2 | TRBJ2-3 | TRBV11-3 | NA | CASSSSGPSTDTQYF | TGTGCCAGCAGCTCTAGCGGGCCTAGCACAGATACGCAGTATTTT
TRBD2 | TRBJ2-1 | TRBV28 | NA | CASTTGLAGGFGEQFF | TGTGCCAGCACAACGGGACTAGCGGGAGGGTTTGGTGAGCAGTTCTTC
NA | TRBJ2-5 | TRBV29-1 | once | CSVAGLGETQYF | TGCAGCGTCGCAGGGCTGGGGGAGACCCAGTACTTC
NA | TRBJ1-5 | TRBV18 | NA | CASSPGENQPQHF | TGTGCCAGCTCACCAGGAGAGAATCAGCCCCAGCATTTT
NA | TRBJ2-7 | TRBV9 | NA | CASSPRTSSYEQYF | TGTGCCAGCAGCCCCCGGACAAGCTCCTACGAGCAGTACTTC
NA | TRBJ1-4 | TRBV10-3 | few | CAISEFLRSSEKLFF | TGTGCCATCAGTGAGTTCTTGAGGTCGAGTGAAAAACTGTTTTTT
NA | TRBJ1-2 | TRBV5-4 | NA | CASSVALTDSNYGYTF | TGTGCCAGCAGCGTGGCCTTGACAGATTCTAACTATGGCTACACCTTC
TRBD1 | TRBJ1-2 | TRBV27 | NA | CASSSGQGSYGYTF | TGTGCCAGCAGTTCGGGACAGGGGAGCTATGGCTACACCTTC
NA | TRBJ2-7 | TRBV7-9 | NA | CASSSEFSEQYF | TGTGCCAGCAGCTCGGAGTTTAGCGAGCAGTACTTC
TRBD1 | TRBJ1-2 | TRBV11-2 | NA | CASSLVGTGNYGYTF | TGTGCCAGCAGCTTAGTGGGGACAGGGAACTATGGCTACACCTTC
NA | TRBJ2-3 | TRBV7-2 | NA | CASSSSPVTQYF | TGTGCCAGCAGCTCCTCCCCAGTAACGCAGTATTTT
NA | TRBJ2-1 | TRBV5-5 | NA | CASSGAPSSYNEQFF | TGTGCCAGCAGCGGGGCCCCGAGCTCCTACAATGAGCAGTTCTTC
TRBD1 | TRBJ1-2 | TRBV30 | NA | CAWSTGQGAAYGYTF | TGTGCCTGGAGTACTGGACAGGGGGCGGCCTATGGCTACACCTTC
TRBD2 | TRBJ2-7 | TRBV7-6 | NA | CASSLGASGNEQYF | TGTGCCAGCAGCTTAGGGGCTAGCGGGAACGAGCAGTACTTC
NA | TRBJ1-5 | TRBV6-6 | NA | CASSYSRGAREPQHF | TGTGCCAGCAGTTACTCTCGGGGGGCGCGGGAGCCCCAGCATTTT
TRBD2 | TRBJ2-5 | TRBV7-9 | few | CASSQAGAGGPQYF | TGTGCCAGCAGCCAAGCGGGGGCTGGGGGACCCCAGTACTTC
TRBD2 | TRBJ2-1 | TRBV6-6 | NA | CASTYPPAGDRHEQFF | TGTGCCAGCACCTACCCCCCAGCGGGAGATCGTCATGAGCAGTTCTTC
TRBD1 | TRBJ1-4 | TRBV7-8 | NA | CASSLAYRGRMGEKLFF | TGTGCCAGCAGCTTAGCGTACAGGGGGCGCATGGGTGAAAAACTGTTTTTT
TRBD2 | TRBJ2-3 | TRBV4-2 | NA | CASSPGLAGGGDTQYF | TGTGCCAGCAGCCCGGGACTAGCGGGAGGGGGAGATACGCAGTATTTT
NA | TRBJ2-5 | TRBV5-1 | NA | CASSLQMAQGGETQYF | TGCGCCAGCAGCTTGCAAATGGCACAGGGTGGGGAGACCCAGTACTTC
NA | TRBJ1-5 | TRBV27 | NA | CASSRQVRGQPQHF | TGTGCCAGCAGTCGACAGGTCAGGGGTCAGCCCCAGCATTTT
NA | TRBJ2-7 | TRBV29-1 | NA | CSVETRERGSHEQYF | TGCAGCGTTGAAACTCGTGAACGAGGGAGCCACGAGCAGTACTTC
TRBD2 | TRBJ2-1 | TRBV5-1 | NA | CASSSYGTSDNEQFF | TGCGCCAGCAGCTCCTACGGGACTAGCGATAATGAGCAGTTCTTC
TRBD2 | TRBJ2-1 | TRBV7-2 | few | CASSRPGLAAENEQFF | TGTGCCAGCAGTAGGCCGGGACTAGCGGCAGAAAATGAGCAGTTCTTC
NA | TRBJ2-3 | TRBV27 | NA | CASSFEGQYTDTQYF | TGTGCCAGCAGTTTTGAAGGACAGTACACAGATACGCAGTATTTT
TRBD1 | TRBJ1-4 | TRBV2 | NA | CASRETGTGNEKLFF | TGTGCCAGCAGGGAAACCGGGACAGGGAATGAAAAACTGTTTTTT
NA | TRBJ2-7 | TRBV7-6 | NA | CASSLERDTSYEQYF | TGTGCCAGCAGCTTAGAGCGGGACACCTCCTACGAGCAGTACTTC
NA | TRBJ1-2 | TRBV28 | few | CALQGGNGYTF | TGTGCTTTGCAGGGAGGCAATGGCTACACCTTC
NA | TRBJ2-3 | TRBV7-9 | few | CASSFRGSTDTQYF | TGTGCCAGCAGCTTTCGCGGGTCGACAGATACGCAGTATTTT
NA | TRBJ2-7 | TRBV27 | NA | CASSLSAASYEQYF | TGTGCCAGCAGTTTATCTGCGGCTTCCTACGAGCAGTACTTC
NA | TRBJ2-1 | TRBV28 | NA | CASSSWDSGNEQFF | TGTGCCAGCAGTTCATGGGACTCGGGCAATGAGCAGTTCTTC
NA | TRBJ1-5 | TRBV6-1 | NA | CASRTGFSNQPQHF | TGTGCCAGTAGGACTGGGTTTAGCAATCAGCCCCAGCATTTT
TRBD1 | TRBJ2-5 | TRBV2 | NA | CASSVRGTGTGETQYF | TGTGCCAGCAGCGTCCGGGGGACAGGGACGGGAGAGACCCAGTACTTC
NA | TRBJ2-1 | TRBV9 | NA | CASSPRGSDNEQFF | TGTGCCAGCAGCCCAAGGGGTTCCGACAATGAGCAGTTCTTC
NA | TRBJ2-1 | TRBV21-1 | NA | CASSKEASSLRYEQFF | TGTGCCAGCAGCAAAGAAGCGAGCTCCCTGCGATATGAGCAGTTCTTC
NA | TRBJ2-2 | TRBV11-3 | NA | CASSYRLESTGELFF | TGTGCCAGCAGCTACCGACTAGAAAGTACCGGGGAGCTGTTTTTT